This T cell receptor beta chain was observed in a study of post-analysis software for immune sequencing data. Study as a whole: Courses of disease covered relapsing-remitting, secondary progressive and progressive-relapsing multiple sclerosis. Regarding the study as a whole: Significantly lower normalized Chao1 diversity was seen in multiple sclerosis patients than in controls. Four to six TRBV segments were significantly more frequent in patients than in controls. TRBV5-6, TRBV5-1 and TRBV20-1 were among these segments.

CDR1 and CDR2 from the germline V gene are DFQATT and SNEGSKA (reference sequence). This CDR3 comprises 14 residues. V dropped 2 bases and J dropped 9 bases, with 17 bases sitting between them. This clonotype was counted between two and nine times. The antigen remains unidentified. TCR beta libraries were prepared from cDNA with unique molecular identifiers. The yield from roughly 1 to 10 million T cells was roughly 500,000 cDNA molecules in total. TCRdb reanalysed the PCR reads using MiXCR and keeps one entry per CDR3 protein. The sample holds 740,000 or so distinct CDR3 sequences; about 53% are singletons and the top ten take approximately 4.5%.

The sequence was collected from a girl aged 5 to 17 with multiple sclerosis. Sequencing was carried out using blood. V gene TRBV20-1 combines with J gene TRBJ2-1; the D gene is possibly TRBD1 (5 bases). In DNA form, the CDR3 reads TGCAGTGCTAGATCGCCCCAGGGTAATGGTGAGCAGTTCTTC. Residues: CSARSPQGNGEQFF.